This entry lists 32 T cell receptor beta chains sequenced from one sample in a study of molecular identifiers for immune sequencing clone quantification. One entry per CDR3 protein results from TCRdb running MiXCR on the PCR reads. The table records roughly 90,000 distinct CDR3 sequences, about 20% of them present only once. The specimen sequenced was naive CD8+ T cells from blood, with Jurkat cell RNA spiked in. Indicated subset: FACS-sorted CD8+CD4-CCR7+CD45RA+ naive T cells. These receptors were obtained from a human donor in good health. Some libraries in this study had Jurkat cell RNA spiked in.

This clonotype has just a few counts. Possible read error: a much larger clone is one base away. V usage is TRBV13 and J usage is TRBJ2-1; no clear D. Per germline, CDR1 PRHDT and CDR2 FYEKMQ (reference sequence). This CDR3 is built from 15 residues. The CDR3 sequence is CASSFRLSTDDEQLF. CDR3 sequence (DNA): TGTGCCAGCAGCTTCAGGTTGAGTACTGACGATGAGCAGCTCTTC.

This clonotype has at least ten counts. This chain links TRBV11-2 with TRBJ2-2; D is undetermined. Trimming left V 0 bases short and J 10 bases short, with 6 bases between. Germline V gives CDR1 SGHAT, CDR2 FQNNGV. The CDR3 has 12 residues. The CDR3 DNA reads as TGTGCCAGCAGCTTAGATGCGGCGGAGCTGTTTTTT. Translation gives CASSLDAAELFF.

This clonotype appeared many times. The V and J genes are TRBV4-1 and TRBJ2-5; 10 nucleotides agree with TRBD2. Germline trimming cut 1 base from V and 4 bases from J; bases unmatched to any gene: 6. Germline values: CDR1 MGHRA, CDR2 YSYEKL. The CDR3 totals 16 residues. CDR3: CASSQVLAGTRETQYF. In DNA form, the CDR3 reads TGCGCCAGCAGCCAAGTACTAGCGGGGACTCGAGAGACCCAGTACTTC.

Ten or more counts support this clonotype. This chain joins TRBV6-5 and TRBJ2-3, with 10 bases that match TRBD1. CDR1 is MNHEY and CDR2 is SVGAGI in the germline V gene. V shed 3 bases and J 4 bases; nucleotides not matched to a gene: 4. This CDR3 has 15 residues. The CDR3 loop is CASSYRGQGSDTQYF. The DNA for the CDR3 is TGTGCCAGCAGTTATCGGGGACAGGGGTCAGATACGCAGTATTTT.

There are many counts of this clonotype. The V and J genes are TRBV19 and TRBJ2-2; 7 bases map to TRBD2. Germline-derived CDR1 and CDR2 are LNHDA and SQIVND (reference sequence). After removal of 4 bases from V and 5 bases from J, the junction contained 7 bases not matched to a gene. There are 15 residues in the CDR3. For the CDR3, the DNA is TGTGCCAGTAGTACGTGGCGGGAGATGACCGGGGAGCTGTTTTTT. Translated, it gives CASSTWREMTGELFF.

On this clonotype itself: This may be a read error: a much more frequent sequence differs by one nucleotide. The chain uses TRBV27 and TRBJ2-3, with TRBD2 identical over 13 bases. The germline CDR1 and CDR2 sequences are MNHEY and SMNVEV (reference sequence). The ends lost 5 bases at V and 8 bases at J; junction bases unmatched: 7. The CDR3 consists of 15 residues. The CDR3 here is CASSTLAGGQGTQYF. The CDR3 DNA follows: TGTGCCAGCAGTACACTAGCGGGAGGGCAGGGTACGCAGTATTTT.

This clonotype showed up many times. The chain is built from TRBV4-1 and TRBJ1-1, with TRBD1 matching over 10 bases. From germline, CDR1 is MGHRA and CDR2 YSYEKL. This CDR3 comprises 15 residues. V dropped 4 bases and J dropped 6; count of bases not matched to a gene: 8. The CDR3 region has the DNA TGCGCCAGCAGCCTACCGGGACAGGGGAGGTCTGAAGCTTTCTTT. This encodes CASSLPGQGRSEAFF.

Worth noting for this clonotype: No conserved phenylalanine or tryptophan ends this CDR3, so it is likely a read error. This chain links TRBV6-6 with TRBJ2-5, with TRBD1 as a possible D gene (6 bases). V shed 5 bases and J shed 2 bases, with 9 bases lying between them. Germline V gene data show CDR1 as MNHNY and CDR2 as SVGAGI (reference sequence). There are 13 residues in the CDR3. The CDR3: CASSRTAQETQYT. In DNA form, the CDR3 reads TGTGCCAGCAGTCGGACAGCACAAGAGACCCAGTACACC.

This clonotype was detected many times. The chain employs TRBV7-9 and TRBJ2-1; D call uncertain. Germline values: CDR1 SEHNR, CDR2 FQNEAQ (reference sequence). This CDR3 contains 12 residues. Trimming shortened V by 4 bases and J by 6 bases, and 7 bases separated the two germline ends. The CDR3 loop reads CASSSRSNEQFF. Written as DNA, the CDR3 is TGTGCCAGCAGCTCGCGCTCCAATGAGCAGTTCTTC.

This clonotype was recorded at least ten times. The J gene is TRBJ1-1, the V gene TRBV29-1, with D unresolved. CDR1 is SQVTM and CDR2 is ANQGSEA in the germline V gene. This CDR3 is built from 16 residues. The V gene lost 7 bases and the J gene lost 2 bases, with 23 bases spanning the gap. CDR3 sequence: CSDGVEEDGYNTEAFF. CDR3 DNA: TGCAGCGACGGGGTTGAAGAGGACGGATACAACACTGAAGCTTTCTTT.

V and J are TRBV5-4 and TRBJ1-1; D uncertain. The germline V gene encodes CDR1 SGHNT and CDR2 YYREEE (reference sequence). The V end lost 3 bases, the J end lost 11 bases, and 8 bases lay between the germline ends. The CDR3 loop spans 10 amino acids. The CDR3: CASSSPPAFF. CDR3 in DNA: TGTGCCAGCAGCTCCCCTCCGGCTTTCTTT.

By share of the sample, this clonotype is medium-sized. The CDR3 nucleotides read TGCGCCAGCAGCCAAGATCATTTCAGGTCTGGGGCCAACGTCCTGACTTTC. It specifies CASSQDHFRSGANVLTF. The rearrangement joins TRBV4-3 to TRBJ2-6, with unresolved D. CDR1 is LGHNA, CDR2 YSLEER, per germline. The CDR3 contains 17 residues. The germline V and J ends were trimmed by 0 bases and 1 base, with 10 bases remaining between them.

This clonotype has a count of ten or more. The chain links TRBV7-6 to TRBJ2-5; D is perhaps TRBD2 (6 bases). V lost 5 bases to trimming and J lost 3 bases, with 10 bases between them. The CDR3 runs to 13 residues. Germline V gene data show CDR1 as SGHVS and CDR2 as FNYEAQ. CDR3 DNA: TGTGCCAGCAGCACGGGACTGGAAGAGACCCAGTACTTC. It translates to CASSTGLEETQYF.

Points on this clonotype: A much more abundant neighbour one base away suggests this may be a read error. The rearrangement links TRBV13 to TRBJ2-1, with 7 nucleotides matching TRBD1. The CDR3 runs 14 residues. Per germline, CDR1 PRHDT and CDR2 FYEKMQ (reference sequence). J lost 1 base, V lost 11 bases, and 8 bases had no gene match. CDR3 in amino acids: CARYYRGSYNEQFF. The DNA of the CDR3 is TGTGCCCGCTATTACAGGGGATCCTACAATGAGCAGTTCTTC.

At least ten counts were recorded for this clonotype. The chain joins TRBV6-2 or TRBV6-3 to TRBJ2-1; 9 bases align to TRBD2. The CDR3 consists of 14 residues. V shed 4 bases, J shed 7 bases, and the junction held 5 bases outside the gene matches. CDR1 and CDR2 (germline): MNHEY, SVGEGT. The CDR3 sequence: CASSLAGGLNEQFF. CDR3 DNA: TGTGCCAGCAGTTTGGCGGGGGGGCTGAATGAGCAGTTCTTC.

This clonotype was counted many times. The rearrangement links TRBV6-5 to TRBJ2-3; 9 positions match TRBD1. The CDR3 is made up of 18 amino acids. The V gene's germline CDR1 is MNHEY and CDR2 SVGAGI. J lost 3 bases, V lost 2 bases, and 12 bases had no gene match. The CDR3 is CASSYASPGQGWTDTQYF. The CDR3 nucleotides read TGTGCCAGCAGTTACGCCAGCCCTGGACAGGGGTGGACAGATACGCAGTATTTT.

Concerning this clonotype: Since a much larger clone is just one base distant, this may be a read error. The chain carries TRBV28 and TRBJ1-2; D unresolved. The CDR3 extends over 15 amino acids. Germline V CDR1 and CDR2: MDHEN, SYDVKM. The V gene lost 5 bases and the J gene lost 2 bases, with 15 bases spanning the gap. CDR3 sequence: CASSPRLGFNYGYTF. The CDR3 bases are TGTGCCAGCAGTCCACGACTGGGTTTCAACTATGGCTACACCTTC.

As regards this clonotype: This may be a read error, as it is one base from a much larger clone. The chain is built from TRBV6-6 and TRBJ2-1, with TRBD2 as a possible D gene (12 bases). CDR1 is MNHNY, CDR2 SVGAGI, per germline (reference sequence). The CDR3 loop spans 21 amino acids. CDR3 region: CANSYATGTGGLAGNYNEQFF. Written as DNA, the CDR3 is TGTGCCAACAGTTACGCGACCGGGACAGGGGGACTAGCGGGCAACTACAATGAGCAGTTCTTC.

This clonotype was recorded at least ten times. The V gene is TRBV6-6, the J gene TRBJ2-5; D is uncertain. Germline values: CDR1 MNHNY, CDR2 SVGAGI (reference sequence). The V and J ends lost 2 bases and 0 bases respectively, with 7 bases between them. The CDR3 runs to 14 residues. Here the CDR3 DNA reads TGTGCCAGCAGTTACCGACCTTACCAAGAGACCCAGTACTTC. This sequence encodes CASSYRPYQETQYF.

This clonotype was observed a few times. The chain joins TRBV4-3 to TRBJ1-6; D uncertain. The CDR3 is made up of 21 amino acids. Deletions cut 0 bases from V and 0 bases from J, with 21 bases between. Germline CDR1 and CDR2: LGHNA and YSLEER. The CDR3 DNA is TGCGCCAGCAGCCAAGATAGGCAGCCCAAGGACCTGAGCTCCTATAATTCACCCCTCCACTTT. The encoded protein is CASSQDRQPKDLSSYNSPLHF.

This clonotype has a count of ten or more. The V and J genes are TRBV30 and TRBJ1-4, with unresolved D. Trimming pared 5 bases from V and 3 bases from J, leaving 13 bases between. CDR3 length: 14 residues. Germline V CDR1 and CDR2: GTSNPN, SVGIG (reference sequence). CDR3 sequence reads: CAWSRAASNEKLFF. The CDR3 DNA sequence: TGTGCCTGGTCCAGAGCTGCCTCTAATGAAAAACTGTTTTTT.

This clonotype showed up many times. The CDR3 loop is CASSEVITEAFF. CDR3 in DNA: TGTGCCAGCAGTGAAGTTATCACTGAAGCTTTCTTT. The chain recombines TRBV6-1 with TRBJ1-1; D gene uncertain. The V end lost 1 base, the J end lost 4 bases, and 4 bases lay between the germline ends. The CDR3 sequence is 12 residues long. CDR1 and CDR2 (germline): MNHNS, SASEGT.

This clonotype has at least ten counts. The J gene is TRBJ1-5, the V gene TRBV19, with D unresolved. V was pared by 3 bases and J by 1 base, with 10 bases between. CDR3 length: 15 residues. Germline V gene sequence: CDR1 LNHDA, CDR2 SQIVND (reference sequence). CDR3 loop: CASSIRGGSNQPQHF. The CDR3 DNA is TGTGCCAGTAGTATTCGAGGTGGAAGCAATCAGCCCCAGCATTTT. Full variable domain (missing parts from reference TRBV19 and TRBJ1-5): DGGITQSPKYLFRKEGQNVTLSCEQNLNHDAMYWYRQDPGQGLRLIYYSQIVNDFQKGDIAEGYSVSREKKESFPLTVTSAQKNPTAFYLCASSIRGGSNQPQHFGDGTRLSIL.

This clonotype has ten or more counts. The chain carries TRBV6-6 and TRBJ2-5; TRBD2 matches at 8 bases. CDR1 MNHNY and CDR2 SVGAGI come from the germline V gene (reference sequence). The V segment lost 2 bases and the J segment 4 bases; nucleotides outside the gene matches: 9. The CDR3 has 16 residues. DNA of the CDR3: TGTGCCAGCAGTTACGGACTAGCCGGAGGTGCAGAGACCCAGTACTTC. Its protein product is CASSYGLAGGAETQYF.

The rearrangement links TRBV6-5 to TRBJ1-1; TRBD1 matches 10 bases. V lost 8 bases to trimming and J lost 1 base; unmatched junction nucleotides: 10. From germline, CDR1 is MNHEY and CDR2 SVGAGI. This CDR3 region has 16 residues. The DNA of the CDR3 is TGTGCCAGCTTTGGGGGGACAGGGGACCCGAACACTGAAGCTTTCTTT. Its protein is CASFGGTGDPNTEAFF.

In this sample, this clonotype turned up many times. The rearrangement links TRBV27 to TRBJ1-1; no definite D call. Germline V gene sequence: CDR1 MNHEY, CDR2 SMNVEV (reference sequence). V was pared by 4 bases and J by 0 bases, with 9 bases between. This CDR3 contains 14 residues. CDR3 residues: CASSSQMMNTEAFF. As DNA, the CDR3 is TGTGCCAGCAGTTCTCAGATGATGAACACTGAAGCTTTCTTT.

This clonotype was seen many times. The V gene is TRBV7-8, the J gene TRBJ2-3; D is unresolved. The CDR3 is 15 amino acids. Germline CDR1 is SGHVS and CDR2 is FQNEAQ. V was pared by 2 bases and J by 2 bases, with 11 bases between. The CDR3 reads CASSLSRPDTDTQYF. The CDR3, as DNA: TGTGCCAGCAGCTTATCCAGGCCGGACACAGATACGCAGTATTTT.

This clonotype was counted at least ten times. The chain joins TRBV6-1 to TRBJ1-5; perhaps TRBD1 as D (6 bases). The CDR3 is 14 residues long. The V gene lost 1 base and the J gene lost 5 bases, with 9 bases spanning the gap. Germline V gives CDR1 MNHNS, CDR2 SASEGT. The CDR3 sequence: CASSEVGGDQPQHF. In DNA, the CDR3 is TGTGCCAGCAGTGAAGTAGGGGGTGATCAGCCCCAGCATTTT.

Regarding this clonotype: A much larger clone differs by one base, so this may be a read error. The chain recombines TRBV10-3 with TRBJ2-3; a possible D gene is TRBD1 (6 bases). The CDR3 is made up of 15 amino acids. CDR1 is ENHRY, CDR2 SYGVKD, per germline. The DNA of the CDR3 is TGTGCCATCAAAGAGGGTCCACAGGGCACAGATACGCAGTGTTTT. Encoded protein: CAIKEGPQGTDTQCF.

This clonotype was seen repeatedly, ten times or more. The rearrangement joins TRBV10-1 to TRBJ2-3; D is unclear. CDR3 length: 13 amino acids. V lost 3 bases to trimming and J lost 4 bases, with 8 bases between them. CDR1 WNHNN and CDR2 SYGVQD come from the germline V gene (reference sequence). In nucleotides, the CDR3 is TGCGCCAGCAGTGACCGACCTGCAGATACGCAGTATTTT. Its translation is CASSDRPADTQYF.

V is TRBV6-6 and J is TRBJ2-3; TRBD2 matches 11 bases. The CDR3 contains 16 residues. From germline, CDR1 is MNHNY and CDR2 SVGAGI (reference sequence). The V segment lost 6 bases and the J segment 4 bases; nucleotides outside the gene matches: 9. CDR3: CASRQALAGVSDTQYF. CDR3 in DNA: TGTGCCAGCAGGCAAGCACTAGCGGGAGTGTCAGATACGCAGTATTTT.

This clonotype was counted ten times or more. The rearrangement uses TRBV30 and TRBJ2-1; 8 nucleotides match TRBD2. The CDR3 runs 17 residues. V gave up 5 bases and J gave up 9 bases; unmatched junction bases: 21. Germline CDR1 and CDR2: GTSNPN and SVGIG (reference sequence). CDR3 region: CAWREGPRRSFRSEQFF. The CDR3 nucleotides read TGTGCCTGGCGGGAGGGCCCTCGGCGTAGTTTCCGGAGTGAGCAGTTCTTC. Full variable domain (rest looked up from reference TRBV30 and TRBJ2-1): SQTIHQWPATLVQPVGSPLSLECTVEGTSNPNLYWYRQAAGRGLQLLFYSVGIGQISSEVPQNLSASRPQDRQFILSSKKLLLSDSGFYLCAWREGPRRSFRSEQFFGPGTRLTVL.